What follows are 2 T cell receptor beta chains derived from one specimen sequenced in a study of cytomegalovirus exposure and HLA in healthy donors. Primers included in the PCR were 60 Vbeta and 13 Jbeta primers. Libraries were prepared by immunoSEQ multiplex PCR; TCRdb keeps only in-frame clonotypes and omits some of them. The data hold about 160,000 clones, with about 75% observed a single time. The sequenced material came from PBMCs. These receptors all stem from a female donor in good health and CMV-seronegative.

The chain links TRBV5-4 to TRBJ1-2; no clear D gene. V was pared by 4 bases and J by 4 bases, with 14 bases between. The CDR3 loop spans 14 amino acids. From germline, CDR1 is SGHNT and CDR2 YYREEE (reference sequence). The CDR3 nucleotides are TGTGCCAGCAGCGGATACGGAGTAATCTATGGCTACACCTTC. Protein sequence: CASSGYGVIYGYTF.

The genes are TRBV7-2 and TRBJ2-5; D call uncertain. The V and J ends lost 5 bases and 1 base respectively, with 8 bases between them. Germline V gives CDR1 SGHTA, CDR2 FQGNSA. The CDR3 has 13 amino acids. CDR3 sequence (DNA): TGTGCCAGCAGCCGTTCGGGCCAAGAGACCCAGTACTTC. Encoded protein: CASSRSGQETQYF.